This TCR beta chain was recovered during a study of T cell repertoires in cytomegalovirus infection. About the study: Based on public TCR beta signatures, there were indications of CMV infection and of a matching HLA type.

TCRdb called the reads again in MiXCR, with one record for every CDR3 protein. The data hold 200,000 or so distinct CDR3 sequences, with roughly 28% observed a single time. This CDR3 is 15 amino acids long. CDR1 SGHVS and CDR2 FNYEAQ come from the germline V gene. Trimming shortened V by 5 bases and J by 3 bases, and 13 bases separated the two germline ends. Overall study findings and caveats: HLA-C-restricted CMV-specific TCR beta clonotypes prevailed in the ex vivo response. Cumulative frequency (of public TCR beta family members) identified carriers of CMV plus the relevant HLA.

This clonotype came up once. No antigen is known for it. This clonotype originated in a human donor in good health (CMV status not recorded). Some clones in this sample may be carry-over from other donors' samples. Sample: PBMCs. The V gene is TRBV7-6, the J gene TRBJ1-4; D is possibly TRBD1 (5 bases). The CDR3 bases are TGTGCCAGCAGCGTCGGTGGGGGGTCTAATGAAAAACTGTTTTTT. The encoded protein is CASSVGGGSNEKLFF.